Below, one T cell receptor (beta chain) is given with its context. The sample is drawn from a study of cytomegalovirus exposure and HLA in healthy donors. About the study: Samples from HLA-typed donors yielded 65 million to 90 million unique TCRs in an early data release.

The germline V gene has CDR1 SNHLY and CDR2 FYNNEI. The CDR3 spans 15 residues. V was trimmed by 5 bases and J by 4 bases, leaving 17 bases between them. Primers: 60 Vbeta forward and 13 Jbeta reverse. The repertoire was sequenced with immunoSEQ multiplex PCR; TCRdb's copy has only in-frame clones and lacks some. This table holds about 250,000 clones, approximately 80% found once. Specimen: PBMCs. The sequence was obtained from a girl aged 2 to 10 in good health and CMV-seronegative. This chain joins TRBV2 and TRBJ1-1, with D tentatively TRBD1 (5 bases). CDR3 in DNA: TGTGCCAGCAGTTATTCGGGACTTCGGGGCACTGAAGCTTTCTTT. Its translation: CASSYSGLRGTEAFF.